The 17 T cell receptor beta chains reported below all come from one sample, sequenced in a study of cytomegalovirus exposure and HLA in healthy donors. The PCR made use of 60 Vbeta and 13 Jbeta primers. Sequencing used immunoSEQ multiplex PCR; TCRdb keeps in-frame clones, though not all of them. There are some 150,000 clones in the sample; 62% occur only once, and just under 3% lies in the top ten. The specimen was PBMCs. These receptors were obtained from a man aged 40-50 years in good health and CMV-seronegative.

The chain carries TRBV5-1 and TRBJ2-7; the match to TRBD2 covers 14 bases. This CDR3 has 16 residues. Germline V gene lookup returns CDR1 SGHRS and CDR2 YFSETQ. V dropped 4 bases and J dropped 5; count of bases not matched to a gene: 8. The DNA of the CDR3 is TGCGCCAGCAGCCTCGGACTAGCGGGAGGATTCGACGAGCAGTACTTC. Translating it yields CASSLGLAGGFDEQYF.

This clone appeared a few times. The genes are TRBV4-3 and TRBJ2-5, with 10 bases matching TRBD2. The V and J ends lost 3 bases and 5 bases, in that order; junction bases with no gene match: 6. This CDR3 contains 15 residues. The germline V gene encodes CDR1 LGHNA and CDR2 YSLEER. DNA of the CDR3: TGCGCCAGCAGCCAGCTAGCGGGAGAGGTGGAGACCCAGTACTTC. Amino acid sequence: CASSQLAGEVETQYF.

The chain employs TRBV5-6 and TRBJ1-1; 7 nucleotides agree with TRBD1. Germline assignment: CDR1 SGHDT and CDR2 YYEEEE. CDR3 size: 16 residues. Unmatched junction bases numbered 11, after V lost 4 bases and J lost 2 bases. The chain's CDR3 is CASSPDRGTVNTEAFF. The DNA of the CDR3 is TGTGCCAGCAGCCCGGATCGCGGGACAGTTAACACTGAAGCTTTCTTT.

The rearrangement links TRBV7-3 to TRBJ2-1, with 8 bases identical to TRBD1. CDR3 size: 15 residues. Germline V gene lookup returns CDR1 SGHTA and CDR2 FQGTGA. With V trimmed by 0 bases and J by 6 bases, 4 bases remained unmatched. The CDR3 protein is CASSLTGQATNEQFF. CDR3 nucleotide sequence: TGTGCCAGCAGCTTAACGGGACAGGCGACCAATGAGCAGTTCTTC.

The genes are TRBV9 and TRBJ2-7; a weak D match, TRBD1 (5 bases). Looked up from germline, CDR1 is SGDLS and CDR2 is YYNGEE. The CDR3 sequence is 15 residues long. V lost 2 bases, J lost 4 bases, and 16 bases lay in between. The CDR3 loop is CASSVSTRGLYEQYF. Here the CDR3 DNA reads TGTGCCAGCAGCGTTTCCACAAGGGGCCTGTACGAGCAGTACTTC.

The chain has TRBV18 and TRBJ2-5; 11 bases align to TRBD2. This CDR3 comprises 17 residues. Germline assignment: CDR1 KGHSH and CDR2 LQKENI. With V trimmed by 2 bases and J by 0 bases, 5 bases remained unmatched. The DNA of the CDR3 is TGTGCCAGCTCACCATACGGACTAGCGGGCGACCAAGAGACCCAGTACTTC. Protein sequence: CASSPYGLAGDQETQYF.

The gene calls are TRBV19 and TRBJ1-2; 8 nucleotides line up with TRBD1. Looked up from germline, CDR1 is LNHDA and CDR2 is SQIVND (reference sequence). CDR3 length equals 15 residues. With 9 bases clipped from V and 2 bases from J, the junction kept 11 bases outside the gene matches. This CDR3 reads CASFGQGEGNYGYTF. Written as DNA, the CDR3 is TGTGCCAGCTTCGGACAGGGAGAGGGGAACTATGGCTACACCTTC.

The rearrangement joins TRBV7-2 to TRBJ1-2, with 7 nucleotides matching TRBD1. Germline CDR1 reads SGHTA; CDR2 reads FQGNSA. This CDR3 is built from 12 residues. Trimming at V came to 5 bases and at J to 14 bases, leaving 11 bases not matched to a gene. The CDR3 is CASSTGAHFETF. In nucleotides, the CDR3 is TGTGCCAGCAGCACAGGGGCCCACTTCGAAACCTTC.

The chain has TRBV7-8 and TRBJ2-7; 8 positions match TRBD2. In germline, CDR1 is SGHVS, CDR2 FQNEAQ. V was clipped by 1 base and J by 0 bases; unmatched bases: 2. The CDR3 runs 15 residues. The CDR3 loop is CASSLVAGSSYEQYF. For the CDR3, the DNA is TGTGCCAGCAGCTTAGTAGCGGGGAGCTCCTACGAGCAGTACTTC.

A word on this clone: A junction end diverges from the germline sequence, so it may reflect a read error. The chain combines TRBV5-4 with TRBJ2-7; unclear D gene. The CDR3 extends over 15 amino acids. The germline V gene encodes CDR1 SGHNT and CDR2 YYREEE (reference sequence). DNA of the CDR3: TGTGCCAGCAGCCGGCCCGGGTCTTCCTCCTACGGGCAGTACTTC. This sequence encodes CASSRPGSSSYGQYF. The variable domain in full, completed from reference TRBV5-4 and TRBJ2-7, reads ETGVTQSPTHLIKTRGQQVTLRCSSQSGHNTVSWYQQALGQGPQFIFQYYREEENGRGNFPPRFSGLQFPNYSSELNVNALELDDSALYLCASSRPGSSSYGQYFGPGTRLTVT.

This chain uses TRBV19 with TRBJ1-4; D call uncertain. In germline, CDR1 is LNHDA, CDR2 SQIVND (reference sequence). This CDR3 has 14 amino acids. Trimming removed 3 bases at V and 3 bases at J, with 8 bases between. The CDR3 here is CASSMMRSNEKLFF. The CDR3 coding sequence is TGTGCCAGTAGTATGATGAGGTCTAATGAAAAACTGTTTTTT.

This clone occurred a few times. The CDR3 region is CASSYPGTSGTYEQYF. The CDR3 DNA is TGTGCCAGCAGTTATCCCGGGACTAGCGGTACCTACGAGCAGTACTTC. The rearrangement joins TRBV6-5 to TRBJ2-7; the match to TRBD2 covers 11 bases. J was trimmed by 2 bases and V by 3 bases; bases with no gene match: 6. Germline CDR1 MNHEY, CDR2 SVGAGI. The CDR3 totals 16 residues.

This clone was picked up a small number of times. The chain joins TRBV5-4 to TRBJ2-1; D remains ambiguous. The CDR3 is 16 amino acids. Germline loops: CDR1 SGHNT, CDR2 YYREEE (reference sequence). With 1 base removed from V and 2 bases from J, the gap between germline ends came to 13 bases. As DNA, the CDR3 is TGTGCCAGCAGCTTGTCGCGAGAACTAACCTACAATGAGCAGTTCTTC. Its protein is CASSLSRELTYNEQFF.

The chain couples TRBV7-9 to TRBJ2-7; maybe TRBD2 (6 bases). CDR1 is SEHNR, CDR2 FQNEAQ, per germline (reference sequence). The ends were cut back, 8 bases at V and 3 bases at J, with 14 bases in the middle. This CDR3 has 13 residues. This CDR3 is CASGGEGVYEQYF. CDR3 nucleotides: TGTGCCAGCGGAGGGGAAGGGGTCTACGAGCAGTACTTC. The variable domain in full, with the rest retrieved from reference TRBV7-9 and TRBJ2-7, is DTGVSQNPRHKITKRGQNVTFRCDPISEHNRLYWYRQTLGQGPEFLTYFQNEAQLEKSRLLSDRFSAERPKGSFSTLEIQRTEQGDSAMYLCASGGEGVYEQYFGPGTRLTVT.

This clone occurred a few times. This sequence joins TRBV4-1 and TRBJ1-1; D gene ambiguous. The germline V gene encodes CDR1 MGHRA and CDR2 YSYEKL. The CDR3 extends over 13 amino acids. V was shortened by 8 bases and J by 1 base, with 11 bases between the two germline ends. This CDR3 is CASGEHQNTEAFF. The CDR3 DNA is TGCGCCAGCGGTGAACACCAGAACACTGAAGCTTTCTTT.

This clone has only a few counts. The same CDR3 arises from other DNA sequences in this sample as well. The chain combines TRBV6-1 with TRBJ2-5, with 12 bases matching TRBD2. The V segment lost 2 bases and the J segment 2 bases; nucleotides outside the gene matches: 0. Germline V lookup: CDR1 MNHNS, CDR2 SASEGT. The CDR3 covers 15 residues. CDR3 coding DNA: TGTGCCAGCAGTGAACTAGCGGGGGGGCAAGAGACCCAGTACTTC. As protein: CASSELAGGQETQYF.

As DNA, the CDR3 is TGTGCCAGCAGCTTAGGGACTAGCGGGAGGCACGGGGAGCTGTTTTTT. It encodes CASSLGTSGRHGELFF. The rearrangement uses TRBV9 and TRBJ2-2, with TRBD2 matching 15 bases. V was pared by 4 bases and J by 7 bases, with 5 bases of the junction left unmatched. CDR3 length: 16 amino acids. CDR1 is SGDLS, CDR2 YYNGEE, per germline.